Listed below are T cell receptor beta chains from one sample, sequenced in a study of patients and donors after allogeneic stem cell transplantation. TCRdb itself ran the RT-PCR reads through MiXCR, one entry per CDR3 protein. The sample contains 95,000 to 120,000 distinct CDR3 sequences, 35% of which appear only once. Specimen: blood, either unsorted or a sorted T cell fraction (not recorded which). These receptors were collected from a human donor who was either an allogeneic HSCT recipient or a stem cell or donor lymphocyte infusion donor (not recorded which). It is not recorded whose cells these are; they may come from a transplant donor. Each CDR3 is given with its conserved first and last residue. Each record gives: J gene, clone size, D gene, V gene, CDR3 protein, CDR3 DNA. The D gene is left open where the match is weak. Clone size, where shown, is once, few, many, or a class for clones that have expanded.

J: TRBJ2-6; size: .; D: .; V: TRBV12-3/TRBV12-4; CDR3: CASSIRVLSGANVLTF; DNA: TGTGCCAGCAGCATTAGGGTCCTCTCTGGGGCCAACGTCCTGACTTTC
J: TRBJ2-7; size: .; D: .; V: TRBV20-1; CDR3: CSARDWGFPLYEQYF; DNA: TGCAGTGCTAGAGATTGGGGATTTCCCCTCTACGAGCAGTACTTC
J: TRBJ1-4; size: once; D: .; V: TRBV28; CDR3: CASSYPDTWATNEKLFF; DNA: TGTGCCAGCAGTTACCCGGACACCTGGGCAACTAATGAAAAACTGTTTTTT
J: TRBJ2-3; size: .; D: TRBD2; V: TRBV20-1; CDR3: CSGNREETDTQYF; DNA: TGCAGTGGAAATCGGGAGGAGACAGATACGCAGTATTTT
J: TRBJ2-5; size: .; D: TRBD2; V: TRBV12-3/TRBV12-4; CDR3: CASSPTNRGLAGETQYF; DNA: TGTGCCAGCAGCCCGACCAACCGGGGACTAGCGGGAGAGACCCAGTACTTC
J: TRBJ2-7; size: few; D: .; V: TRBV24-1; CDR3: CATSGPHGGTRNIRYEQYF; DNA: TGTGCCACCAGTGGCCCCCACGGCGGGACTCGAAACATACGCTACGAGCAGTACTTC
J: TRBJ1-6; size: .; D: .; V: TRBV20-1; CDR3: CSARPDPNGHNSPLHF; DNA: TGCAGTGCTAGACCTGACCCAAACGGACATAATTCACCCCTCCACTTT
J: TRBJ1-3; size: .; D: TRBD1; V: TRBV5-1; CDR3: CASSLEGGRNTIYF; DNA: TGCGCCAGCAGCTTGGAAGGGGGCAGGAACACCATATATTTT
J: TRBJ1-2; size: .; D: .; V: TRBV6-5; CDR3: CASRSRQKGGYTF; DNA: TGTGCCAGCCGCTCGAGACAAAAGGGCGGCTACACCTTC
J: TRBJ2-5; size: .; D: .; V: TRBV3-1; CDR3: CASSPTLETQYF; DNA: TGTGCCAGCAGCCCCACCCTCGAGACCCAGTACTTC
J: TRBJ2-7; size: .; D: .; V: TRBV20-1; CDR3: CSARVPSYEQYF; DNA: TGCAGTGCTAGAGTTCCCAGCTACGAGCAGTACTTC
J: TRBJ1-5; size: few; D: .; V: TRBV20-1; CDR3: CSARQGVNSNQPQHF; DNA: TGCAGTGCTAGGCAGGGTGTTAATAGCAATCAGCCCCAGCATTTT
J: TRBJ1-4; size: few; D: .; V: TRBV9; CDR3: CASSAEQGFAKLFF; DNA: TGTGCCAGCAGCGCAGAACAGGGTTTTGCAAAACTGTTTTTT
J: TRBJ1-1; size: .; D: TRBD1; V: TRBV14; CDR3: CASSHLDRVTEAFF; DNA: TGTGCCAGCAGCCATCTGGACAGGGTTACTGAAGCTTTCTTT
J: TRBJ2-5; size: .; D: TRBD2; V: TRBV7-9; CDR3: CASSLWGSGSSETQYF; DNA: TGTGCCAGCAGCTTATGGGGTAGCGGGAGTTCAGAGACCCAGTACTTC
J: TRBJ2-5; size: once; D: .; V: TRBV7-2; CDR3: CASSLWGETQYF; DNA: TGTGCCAGCAGCTTATGGGGAGAGACCCAGTACTTC
J: TRBJ1-4; size: few; D: .; V: TRBV6-5; CDR3: CASSYIGQKNEKLFF; DNA: TGTGCCAGCAGTTACATCGGACAGAAAAATGAAAAACTGTTTTTT
J: TRBJ2-1; size: .; D: TRBD2; V: TRBV10-3; CDR3: CAISQGTSGDNEQFF; DNA: TGTGCCATCAGCCAGGGGACTAGCGGAGACAATGAGCAGTTCTTC
J: TRBJ2-4; size: .; D: .; V: TRBV2; CDR3: CASSGVRAKNIQYF; DNA: TGTGCCAGCAGTGGCGTGAGGGCCAAAAACATTCAGTACTTC
J: TRBJ1-2; size: .; D: .; V: TRBV9; CDR3: CASSVGPDGYTF; DNA: TGTGCCAGCAGCGTCGGACCTGATGGCTACACCTTC
J: TRBJ1-5; size: .; D: .; V: TRBV6-6; CDR3: CASTFTLAQPQHF; DNA: TGTGCCAGCACCTTCACGCTCGCTCAGCCCCAGCATTTT
J: TRBJ1-4; size: .; D: .; V: TRBV30; CDR3: CAWRGSVNEKLFF; DNA: TGTGCCTGGAGAGGCAGCGTTAATGAAAAACTGTTTTTT
J: TRBJ1-1; size: few; D: TRBD1; V: TRBV29-1; CDR3: CSVAFWTGIGTEAFF; DNA: TGCAGCGTTGCCTTCTGGACAGGGATCGGCACTGAAGCTTTCTTT
J: TRBJ2-3; size: few; D: .; V: TRBV6-5; CDR3: CATIRGDTQYF; DNA: TGTGCCACCATTAGGGGAGATACGCAGTATTTT
J: TRBJ2-6; size: .; D: .; V: TRBV12-3/TRBV12-4; CDR3: CASTLTGTGANVLTF; DNA: TGTGCCAGCACCTTAACAGGGACTGGGGCCAACGTCCTGACTTTC
J: TRBJ2-1; size: .; D: TRBD2; V: TRBV3-1; CDR3: CASSARLAGGRNEQFF; DNA: TGTGCCAGCAGCGCCCGACTAGCGGGAGGGCGGAATGAGCAGTTCTTC
J: TRBJ1-6; size: .; D: .; V: TRBV6-5; CDR3: CASTPVRVGNSPLHF; DNA: TGTGCCAGCACTCCGGTCCGGGTGGGCAATTCACCCCTCCACTTT
J: TRBJ1-5; size: .; D: TRBD1; V: TRBV5-6; CDR3: CASSRQGASQPQHF; DNA: TGTGCCAGCAGTCGACAGGGGGCGAGTCAGCCCCAGCATTTT
J: TRBJ1-2; size: few; D: .; V: TRBV7-9; CDR3: CASSLTEVSYGYTF; DNA: TGTGCCAGCAGCTTAACAGAAGTGTCATATGGCTACACCTTC
J: TRBJ1-2; size: many; D: .; V: TRBV7-2; CDR3: CASSLADGYYGYTF; DNA: TGTGCCAGCAGCTTAGCGGACGGATATTATGGCTACACCTTC
J: TRBJ1-2; size: .; D: .; V: TRBV28; CDR3: CASSLGLVTRLYGYTF; DNA: TGTGCCAGCAGTTTAGGGCTCGTCACACGGCTCTATGGCTACACCTTC
J: TRBJ1-4; size: .; D: .; V: TRBV15; CDR3: CATSRERQINEKLFF; DNA: TGTGCCACCAGCAGAGAGCGCCAGATCAATGAAAAACTGTTTTTT
J: TRBJ2-7; size: few; D: .; V: TRBV15; CDR3: CATSRDKGSYEQYF; DNA: TGTGCCACCAGCAGAGATAAAGGATCCTACGAGCAGTACTTC